This T cell receptor beta chain was recorded in a study of blood T cell repertoires in COVID-19. Overall study: Sites across the United States, Italy and Spain contributed samples from acute and convalescent COVID-19.

V dropped 3 bases and J dropped 4 bases, with 17 bases sitting between them. Germline V gene data show CDR1 as SGHRS and CDR2 as YFSETQ. The CDR3 has 16 amino acids. Assay used: immunoSEQ multiplex PCR; TCRdb lists only in-frame clones, some missing. Here the sample spans 80,000 or so clones, around three quarters being singletons. Material for sequencing was peripheral blood. This TCR came from a man aged 50-60 years with active or convalescent COVID-19. The rearrangement uses TRBV5-1 and TRBJ1-3; D perhaps matches TRBD1 (5 bases). CDR3 nucleotide sequence: TGCGCCAGCAGCTCCGGCGACAGAGCCAGAGGAAACACCATATATTTT. Translated, it gives CASSSGDRARGNTIYF. Variable domain in full (rest from reference TRBV5-1 and TRBJ1-3): KAGVTQTPRYLIKTRGQQVTLSCSPISGHRSVSWYQQTPGQGLQFLFEYFSETQRNKGNFPGRFSGRQFSNSRSEMNVSTLELGDSALYLCASSSGDRARGNTIYFGEGSWLTVV.